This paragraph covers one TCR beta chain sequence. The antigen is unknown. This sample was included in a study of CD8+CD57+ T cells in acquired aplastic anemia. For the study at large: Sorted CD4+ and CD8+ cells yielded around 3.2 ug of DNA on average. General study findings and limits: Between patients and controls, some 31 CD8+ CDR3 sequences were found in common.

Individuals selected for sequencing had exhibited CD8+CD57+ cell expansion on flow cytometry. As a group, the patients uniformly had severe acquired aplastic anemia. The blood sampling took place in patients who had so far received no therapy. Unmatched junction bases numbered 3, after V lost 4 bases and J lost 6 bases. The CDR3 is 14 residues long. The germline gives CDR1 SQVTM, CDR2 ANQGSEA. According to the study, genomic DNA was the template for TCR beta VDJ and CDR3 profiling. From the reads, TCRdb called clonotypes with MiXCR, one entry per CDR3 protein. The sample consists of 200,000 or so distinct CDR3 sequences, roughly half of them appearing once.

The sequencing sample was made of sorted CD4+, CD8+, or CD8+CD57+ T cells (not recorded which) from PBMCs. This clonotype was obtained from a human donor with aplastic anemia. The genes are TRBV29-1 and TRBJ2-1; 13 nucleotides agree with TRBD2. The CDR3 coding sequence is TGCAGCGTTGCTACTAGCGGGGGGGCCAATGAGCAGTTCTTC. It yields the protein CSVATSGGANEQFF.